The 5 T cell receptor beta chains below were found in one sample sequenced in a study of response to subunit inactivated influenza vaccine. TCRdb used MiXCR to reprocess the RT-PCR reads, holding one entry per CDR3 protein. Altogether under 750,000 distinct CDR3 sequences are present, approximately 10% being singletons, with the ten largest covering 10% to 13%. Sequenced here: PBMCs from blood, sampled on the day of vaccination. These receptors were taken from a middle-aged man who received an inactivated influenza vaccine.

The table lists this clonotype with many counts. The J gene is TRBJ2-7, the V gene TRBV3-1; D is perhaps TRBD1 (6 bases). Trimming left V 7 bases short and J 2 bases short, with 18 bases between. This CDR3 region has 15 residues. CDR1 and CDR2 (germline): LGHDT, YNNKEL (reference sequence). This CDR3 is CASTPSYRATYEQYF. The CDR3 DNA sequence: TGTGCCAGCACGCCTTCATACAGGGCCACCTACGAGCAGTACTTC.

This clonotype was picked up a small number of times. CDR3 nucleotide sequence: TGTGCCAGCAGCTTAGGTATTAGCGAGGAAGAGACCCAGTACTTC. It codes for CASSLGISEEETQYF. V gene TRBV7-3 combines with J gene TRBJ2-5; D possibly corresponds to TRBD2 (5 bases). There are 15 residues in the CDR3. Per germline, CDR1 SGHTA and CDR2 FQGTGA. V was trimmed by 2 bases and J by 3 bases, leaving 13 bases between them.

This clonotype was observed at least ten times. The rearrangement links TRBV20-1 to TRBJ2-1, with no clear D. Germline CDR1 reads DFQATT; CDR2 reads SNEGSKA (reference sequence). The CDR3 has 12 residues. V was trimmed by 0 bases and J by 7 bases, leaving 7 bases between them. The CDR3 coding sequence is TGCAGTGCTAGAGATCCTAGGAATGAGCAGTTCTTC. Translation gives CSARDPRNEQFF.

The V and J genes are TRBV12-3 or TRBV12-4 and TRBJ1-1; possible D gene TRBD1, 5 bases. This CDR3 spans 16 amino acids. V gave up 4 bases and J gave up 0 bases, with 15 bases separating them. This CDR3 is CASSSPLGQLNTEAFF. The CDR3 region has the DNA TGTGCCAGCAGTTCCCCCCTGGGGCAGTTGAACACTGAAGCTTTCTTT.

This clonotype was picked up a small number of times. The chain combines TRBV5-1 with TRBJ2-1, with TRBD2 matching 12 bases. Germline CDR1 SGHRS, CDR2 YFSETQ. Trimming at V came to 2 bases and at J to 9 bases, leaving 9 bases not matched to a gene. CDR3 length: 16 amino acids. CDR3 sequence (DNA): TGCGCCAGCAGCTTAGGACTAGCGGGAATTCGAGGTGAGCAGTTCTTC. Translating gives CASSLGLAGIRGEQFF.